A single sample gave rise to the 25 T cell receptor beta chains below, sequenced in a study of CXCR3-negative and CXCR3-positive naive CD8 T cells. The antigens of these receptors remain unknown. Libraries were UMI-labeled 5' RACE TRB cDNA. TCRdb re-called the 5' RACE reads; one entry per CDR3 protein, DNA not given. The ten top clones account for less than 1.1%, within a sample of about 98,000 distinct CDR3 sequences. Study-level results: TRB CDR3s of CXCR3-positive naive cells were more hydrophobic than those of CXCR3-negative naive cells.

Sequencing used naive CXCR3+ CD8+ T cells from blood. Subset specified: CD45RO-CCR7+CD27+CD95- naive CD8+ T cells expressing CXCR3 (TNR3+). These receptors all stem from a human donor in good health. Some clones in this sample may be carry-over from other donors' samples.

The chain links TRBV6-2 or TRBV6-3 to TRBJ1-5. The CDR3 is made up of 12 amino acids. Germline loops: CDR1 MNHEY, CDR2 SVGEGT. This CDR3 reads CASTFSGQPQHF.

V and J are TRBV6-2 or TRBV6-3 and TRBJ2-7. Germline lookup yields CDR1 MNHEY and CDR2 SVGEGT. This CDR3 spans 15 amino acids. The CDR3 loop is CASSYSAGEPYEQYF.

The CDR3 spells CSVDGLAGPQETQYF. The V and J genes are TRBV29-1 and TRBJ2-5; TCRdb lists TRBD2, though no DNA is available to test this call. The CDR3 sequence is 15 residues long. Germline lookup yields CDR1 SQVTM and CDR2 ANQGSEA.

The rearrangement links TRBV6-2 or TRBV6-3 to TRBJ2-1. CDR1 is MNHEY, CDR2 SVGEGT, per germline. The CDR3 runs to 14 residues. CDR3 protein: CASIKGPSYNEQFF.

This chain links TRBV7-2 with TRBJ2-7; there is no DNA to check the TCRdb D call of TRBD2. The CDR3 sequence is 13 residues long. Germline CDR1 SGHTA, CDR2 FQGNSA. The CDR3 reads CASSRWPVNEQYF.

The chain combines TRBV20-1 with TRBJ2-1. The CDR3 has 15 residues. Germline V gene data show CDR1 as DFQATT and CDR2 as SNEGSKA (reference sequence). CDR3: CSARAQQGTYNEQFF.

The chain uses TRBV7-2 and TRBJ2-1; the D call from TCRdb, TRBD1, cannot be confirmed without DNA. The CDR3 sequence is 19 residues long. The germline CDR1 and CDR2 sequences are SGHTA and FQGNSA. CDR3 region: CASSPSGLGGEVRYNEQFF.

The genes are TRBV12-3 or TRBV12-4 and TRBJ2-7; the TRBD1 assignment by TCRdb is unverifiable without DNA. The CDR3 runs 15 residues. CDR3 protein: CASSLATGVRGEQYF.

The chain recombines TRBV29-1 with TRBJ2-1; checking the TCRdb D call of TRBD2 is not possible without DNA. The CDR3 is made up of 12 amino acids. CDR1 and CDR2 (germline): SQVTM, ANQGSEA. The CDR3 spells CSVETSIDEQFF.

The V call is TRBV28, the J call TRBJ2-3; the D call of TRBD1 rests on TCRdb alone, since no DNA is present to check it. CDR1 is MDHEN and CDR2 is SYDVKM in the germline V gene. The CDR3 length is 14 residues. This CDR3 reads CASSDRGSTDTQYF.

The V and J genes are TRBV7-9 and TRBJ2-1. The CDR3 runs 12 residues. CDR1 SEHNR and CDR2 FQNEAQ come from the germline V gene (reference sequence). CDR3 loop: CASSLGFDEQFF.

V gene TRBV9 combines with J gene TRBJ1-5; TCRdb's D gene call, TRBD1, goes unchecked for lack of DNA. Germline V gene lookup returns CDR1 SGDLS and CDR2 YYNGEE. The CDR3 runs to 14 residues. CDR3 in amino acids: CASSGGVQGQPQHF.

This rearrangement joins TRBV27 to TRBJ2-7; TCRdb returns TRBD2, unconfirmable since there is no DNA. The germline V gene has CDR1 MNHEY and CDR2 SMNVEV (reference sequence). This CDR3 contains 14 residues. CDR3 sequence reads: CASSWAAEAYEQYF.

The chain couples TRBV7-3 to TRBJ1-1; TCRdb calls TRBD1, which cannot be checked without DNA. This CDR3 spans 14 amino acids. Per germline, CDR1 SGHTA and CDR2 FQGTGA. The CDR3 is CASSVAGEETEAFF.

The rearrangement uses TRBV19 and TRBJ1-5; no DNA is available, so the TRBD1 call from TCRdb remains unchecked. Germline values: CDR1 LNHDA, CDR2 SQIVND (reference sequence). There are 15 residues in the CDR3. The CDR3 spells CASSMTVDSNQPQHF.

CDR3: CASSWGQGGYEQYF. This chain uses TRBV7-9 with TRBJ2-7; TCRdb indicates TRBD1, and absent DNA this call remains unverified. The CDR3 is 14 amino acids. CDR1 and CDR2 (germline): SEHNR, FQNEAQ (reference sequence).

The V call is TRBV27, the J call TRBJ2-4; TCRdb reports TRBD1, a call that lacks DNA to check it against. Germline V CDR1 and CDR2: MNHEY, SMNVEV (reference sequence). The CDR3 extends over 14 amino acids. This chain's CDR3 is CASSLTGSKNIQYF.

V usage is TRBV19 and J usage is TRBJ2-1; checking the TCRdb D call of TRBD1 is not possible without DNA. The CDR3 has 16 residues. Germline CDR1 reads LNHDA; CDR2 reads SQIVND (reference sequence). This chain's CDR3 is CASSIGARSSYNEQFF.

This sequence joins TRBV28 and TRBJ2-3. CDR3 length: 15 amino acids. Germline values: CDR1 MDHEN, CDR2 SYDVKM. The CDR3 is CASRHSPISTDTQYF.

This chain links TRBV6-2 or TRBV6-3 with TRBJ2-1. This CDR3 has 16 residues. Germline-derived CDR1 and CDR2 are MNHEY and SVGEGT. This CDR3 reads CASSYALGSSYNEQFF.

The V call is TRBV20-1, the J call TRBJ2-7; TCRdb calls TRBD2, which cannot be checked without DNA. The CDR3 sequence is 15 residues long. Germline assignment: CDR1 DFQATT and CDR2 SNEGSKA (reference sequence). CDR3: CSARTGLAESYEQYF.

This chain links TRBV7-2 with TRBJ2-2. Germline V gene sequence: CDR1 SGHTA, CDR2 FQGNSA. The CDR3 is 15 residues long. CDR3 sequence reads: CASSFATSWTGELFF.

This chain joins TRBV6-2 or TRBV6-3 and TRBJ2-1; TCRdb lists TRBD2, though no DNA is available to test this call. There are 18 residues in the CDR3. Germline assignment: CDR1 MNHEY and CDR2 SVGEGT. The CDR3 sequence: CASSYSRLAQSSYNEQFF.

The CDR3 reads CASSLGVGLISYEQYF. The rearrangement joins TRBV7-6 to TRBJ2-7; absent DNA, TCRdb's TRBD1 call cannot be checked. Germline assignment: CDR1 SGHVS and CDR2 FNYEAQ. This CDR3 region has 16 residues.

The rearrangement uses TRBV5-5 and TRBJ2-7; TCRdb selects TRBD1, and the lack of DNA leaves this call unchecked. The CDR3 runs to 15 residues. The V gene's germline CDR1 is SGHKS and CDR2 YYEKEE (reference sequence). CDR3 region: CASSLVERGVYEQYF.